This T cell receptor (beta chain) stems from a study of human T cells and chemical hapten exposure. Across the whole study: Small discrepancies in pooled library volume mainly accounted for the varying TCR yields per sample.

Each CDR3 protein gets one entry after TCRdb re-called the RACE reads with MiXCR. The table lists roughly 260,000 distinct CDR3 sequences, about 9% of them singletons. This CDR3 is built from 16 residues. The junction had 6 bases not matched to a gene; V was cut back by 5 bases and J by 1 base. Germline assignment: CDR1 MNHEY and CDR2 SVGEGT. Documented time point: pre-sensitization, week 0. The treatment: therapeutic diphenylcyclopropenone sensitization with weekly scalp DPC. This material consisted of whole blood, taken in connection with sensitization to the hapten diphenylcyclopropenone (DPC). J is TRBJ2-1 and V is TRBV6-2 or TRBV6-3, with 9 bases aligning to TRBD2. The TCR originated in a woman in her forties with alopecia areata. Some clones in this sample may be carry-over from other donors' samples. The CDR3 coding sequence is TGTGCCAGCAGTAATCTAGCGGGAAGGTCCTACAATGAGCAGTTCTTC. This translates into CASSNLAGRSYNEQFF.